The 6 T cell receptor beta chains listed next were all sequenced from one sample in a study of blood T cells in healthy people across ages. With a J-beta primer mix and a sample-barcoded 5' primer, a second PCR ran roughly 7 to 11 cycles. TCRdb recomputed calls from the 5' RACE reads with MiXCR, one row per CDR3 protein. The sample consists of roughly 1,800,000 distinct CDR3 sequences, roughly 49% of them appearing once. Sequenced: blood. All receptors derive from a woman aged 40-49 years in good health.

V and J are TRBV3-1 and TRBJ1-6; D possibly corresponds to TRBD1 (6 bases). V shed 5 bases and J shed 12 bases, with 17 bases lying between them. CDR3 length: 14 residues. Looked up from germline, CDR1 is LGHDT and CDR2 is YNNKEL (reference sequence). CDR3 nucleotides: TGTGCCAGCAGCTTAGATACAGGGACTCAACCCCTCCACTTT. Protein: CASSLDTGTQPLHF.

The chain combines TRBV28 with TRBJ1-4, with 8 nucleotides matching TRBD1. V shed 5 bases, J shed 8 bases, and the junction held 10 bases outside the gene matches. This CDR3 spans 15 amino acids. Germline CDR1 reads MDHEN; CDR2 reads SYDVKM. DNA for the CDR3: TGTGCCAGCAGTCCCCGACAGGGGCCAGGAGAAAAACTGTTTTTT. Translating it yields CASSPRQGPGEKLFF.

The CDR3 protein is CASSSLKYEQYF. The CDR3 DNA is TGTGCCAGCAGCTCCCTTAAGTACGAGCAGTACTTC. V and J are TRBV7-2 and TRBJ2-7; no firm D call. The V end lost 4 bases, the J end lost 4 bases, and 8 bases lay between the germline ends. Germline CDR1 SGHTA, CDR2 FQGNSA. The CDR3 has 12 residues.

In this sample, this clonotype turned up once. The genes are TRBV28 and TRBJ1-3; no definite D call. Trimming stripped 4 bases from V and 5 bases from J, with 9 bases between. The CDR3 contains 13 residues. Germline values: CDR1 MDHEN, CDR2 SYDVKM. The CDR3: CASSWASRNTIYF. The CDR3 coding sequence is TGTGCCAGCAGTTGGGCGAGTCGAAACACCATATATTTT.

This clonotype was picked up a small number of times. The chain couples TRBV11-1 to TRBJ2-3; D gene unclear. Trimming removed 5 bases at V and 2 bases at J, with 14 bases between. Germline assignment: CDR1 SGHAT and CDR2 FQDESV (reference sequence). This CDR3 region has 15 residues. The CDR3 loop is CASSAGDSPTDTQYF. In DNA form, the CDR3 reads TGTGCCAGCAGCGCCGGAGATTCCCCCACAGATACGCAGTATTTT.

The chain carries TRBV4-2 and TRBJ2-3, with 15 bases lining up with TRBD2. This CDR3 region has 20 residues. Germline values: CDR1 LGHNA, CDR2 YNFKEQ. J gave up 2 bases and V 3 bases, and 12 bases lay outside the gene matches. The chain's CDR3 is CASSHLPGLAGGWDTDTQYF. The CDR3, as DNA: TGTGCCAGCAGCCATCTCCCGGGACTAGCGGGGGGCTGGGACACAGATACGCAGTATTTT.